The text below deals with one TCR beta chain. Participants were aged roughly 18 to 90 years from approximately 24 US areas. Allocation to cohorts depended on clinical history reported by the participants. This entry is derived from a study of blood T cell repertoires in COVID-19. In the study overall: Sources were T cells, B-cell-depleted T cells, or PBMCs; the material itself was cDNA or gDNA.

Assay used: immunoSEQ multiplex PCR; TCRdb lists only in-frame clones, some missing. The sample has approximately 300,000 clones, around 86% seen once; the top ten hold around 4.8%. Between the trimmed V and J ends, which lost 5 bases and 8 bases, there was a span of 12 bases. This CDR3 has 13 amino acids. Germline CDR1 is SGHAT and CDR2 is FQNNGV. What was sequenced was PBMCs or T cells enriched from blood (not recorded which). The receptor was isolated from a man between 60 and 75 years old who had recovered from COVID-19. The V gene is TRBV11-2, the J gene TRBJ2-2, with no clear D. Here the CDR3 reads CASSAHMSGELFF. CDR3 nucleotides: TGTGCCAGCAGCGCGCATATGAGTGGGGAGCTGTTTTTT. The variable domain in full, with the rest retrieved from reference TRBV11-2 and TRBJ2-2, is EAGVAQSPRYKIIEKRQSVAFWCNPISGHATLYWYQQILGQGPKLLIQFQNNGVVDDSQLPKDRFSAERLKGVDSTLKIQPAKLEDSAVYLCASSAHMSGELFFGEGSRLTVL.